The text below deals with one T cell receptor beta chain. The specificity of this receptor is unknown. Base qualities were left out, and no much larger clone turns up one base away. This entry is derived from a study of blood T cell repertoires in COVID-19 (dated by TCRdb to the early 2020s). Broadly, across the study: Samples covering the acute and convalescent phases of COVID-19 were provided by collaborators in the United States, Italy and Spain. The prospective study material was composed of cDNA or gDNA derived from T cells, B-cell-depleted T cells, or PBMCs. Subjects who had been exposed to COVID-19, were actively infected with it, or had recovered from it provided the deeply sampled blood TCRbeta repertoires that made up the dataset. The repertoires were made available in a free public database intended to serve as a resource for research on the immune response to SARS-CoV-2. Samples came from the ongoing ImmuneRACE study (first 160 participants) plus 1,254 subjects from 6 global collaborators. The sample metadata nearly always contained a de-identified subject ID, COVID-19 status, age in years and sex. Where available, HLA class I and class II types were obtained from metadata supplied by the sample provider rather than from assay-based typing. Study-level results and caveats: How much clinical and demographic metadata was included differed by source and by participant, and the metadata was provided uncurated.

TCRbeta CDR3 regions were amplified from genomic DNA using the immunoSEQ Assay, a bias-controlled multiplex PCR. In the authors' own workflow: The number of nucleated cells in each sample was estimated by amplification of reference gene primers within the assay. To quantify the absolute abundance of each unique TCRbeta CDR3 rearrangement, sequence reads were collapsed and filtered. For each sample, productive Simpson clonality was calculated as the square root of Simpson's diversity index over productive rearrangements. TCRdb limited this immuneACCESS table to in-frame rearrangements with V and J called. A share of clones is missing; checked studies link under half to unresolved V genes, and the rest is unexplained. V, J and clone size are taken as reported in that table, and D and trimming were inferred from the DNA itself. Recorded for this sample are over 100,000 clones; roughly 90% of them occurred a single time. In total, the top ten clones hold about 6.3% of the sample.

Each collaborating institution followed its own protocols to collect whole blood in K2EDTA tubes. For TCRbeta analysis, collaborator samples were shipped as frozen whole blood, as isolated PBMCs, or as DNA extracted from either sample type. Reading from cysteine to phenylalanine, the CDR3 counts 15 amino acids. Only CDR3 DNA is held: 45 bases, read in frame from base 1. V loses 2 bases, J loses 5 bases, and the germline ends lie 12 bases apart. As encoded in the germline V gene, CDR1 is MGHDK while CDR2 is SYGVNS. This receptor chain uses TRBV25-1 and TRBJ1-4; perhaps TRBD1 is the D gene, with 6 bases matching. The sequence was obtained from a human donor in a cohort sampled during active COVID-19. Sequencing was carried out using peripheral blood. The DNA reads TGTGCCAGCAGTGAAACCGGGACACTAAATGAAAAACTGTTTTTT. Translated, this gives CASSETGTLNEKLFF. Here the CDR3 is joined to the reference TRBV25-1 and TRBJ1-4 genes, and the full variable domain is: EADIYQTPRYLVIGTGKKITLECSQTMGHDKMYWYQQDPGMELHLIHYSYGVNSTEKGDLSSESTVSRIRTEHFPLTLESARPSHTSQYLCASSETGTLNEKLFFGSGTQLSVL.